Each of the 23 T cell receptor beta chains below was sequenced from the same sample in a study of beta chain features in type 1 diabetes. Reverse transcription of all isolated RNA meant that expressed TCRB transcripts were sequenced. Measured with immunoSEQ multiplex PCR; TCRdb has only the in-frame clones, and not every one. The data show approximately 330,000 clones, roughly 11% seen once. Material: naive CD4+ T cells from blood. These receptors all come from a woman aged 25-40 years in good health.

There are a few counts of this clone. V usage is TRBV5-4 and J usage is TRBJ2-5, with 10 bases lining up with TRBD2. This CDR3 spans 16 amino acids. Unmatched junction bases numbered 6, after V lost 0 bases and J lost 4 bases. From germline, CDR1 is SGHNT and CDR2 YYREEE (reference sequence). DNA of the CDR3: TGTGCCAGCAGCTTGGGTCTAGCGGGAGTTATAGAGACCCAGTACTTC. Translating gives CASSLGLAGVIETQYF.

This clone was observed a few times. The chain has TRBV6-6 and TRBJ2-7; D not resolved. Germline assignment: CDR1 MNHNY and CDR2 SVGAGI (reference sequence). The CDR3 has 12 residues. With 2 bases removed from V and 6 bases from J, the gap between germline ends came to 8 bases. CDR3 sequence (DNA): TGTGCCAGCAGTTACGACAAAGCCGAGCAGTACTTC. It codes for CASSYDKAEQYF.

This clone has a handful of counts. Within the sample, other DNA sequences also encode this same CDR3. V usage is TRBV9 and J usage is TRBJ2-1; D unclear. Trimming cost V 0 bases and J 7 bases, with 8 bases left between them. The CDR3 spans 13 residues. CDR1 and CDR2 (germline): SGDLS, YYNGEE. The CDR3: CASSVAGSNEQFF. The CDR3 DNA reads TGTGCCAGCAGCGTAGCGGGTTCGAATGAGCAGTTCTTC.

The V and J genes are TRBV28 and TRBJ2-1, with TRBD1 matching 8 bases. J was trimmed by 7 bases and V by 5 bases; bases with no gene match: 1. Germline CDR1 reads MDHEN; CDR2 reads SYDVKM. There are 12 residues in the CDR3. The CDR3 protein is CASSTGGNEQFF. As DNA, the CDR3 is TGTGCCAGCAGTACAGGGGGGAATGAGCAGTTCTTC.

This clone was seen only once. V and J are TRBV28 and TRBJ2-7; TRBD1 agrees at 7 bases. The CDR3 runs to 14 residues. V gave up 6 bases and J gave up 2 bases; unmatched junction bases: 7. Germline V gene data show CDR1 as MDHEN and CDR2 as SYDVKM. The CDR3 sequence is CASSGTAPPYEQYF. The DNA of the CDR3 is TGTGCCAGCAGCGGGACAGCGCCACCCTACGAGCAGTACTTC.

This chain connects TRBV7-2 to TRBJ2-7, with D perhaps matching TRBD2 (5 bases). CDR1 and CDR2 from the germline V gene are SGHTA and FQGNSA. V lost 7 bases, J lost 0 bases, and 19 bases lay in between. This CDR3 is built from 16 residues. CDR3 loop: CASMLIRTQSSYEQYF. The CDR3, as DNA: TGTGCCAGCATGCTAATACGGACTCAGAGCTCCTACGAGCAGTACTTC.

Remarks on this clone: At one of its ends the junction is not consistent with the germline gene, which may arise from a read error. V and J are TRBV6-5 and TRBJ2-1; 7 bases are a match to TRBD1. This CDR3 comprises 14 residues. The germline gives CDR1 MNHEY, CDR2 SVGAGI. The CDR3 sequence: CAISGGQLGFEQFF. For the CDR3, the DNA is TGTGCCATCAGTGGGGGACAGTTGGGGTTTGAGCAGTTCTTC.

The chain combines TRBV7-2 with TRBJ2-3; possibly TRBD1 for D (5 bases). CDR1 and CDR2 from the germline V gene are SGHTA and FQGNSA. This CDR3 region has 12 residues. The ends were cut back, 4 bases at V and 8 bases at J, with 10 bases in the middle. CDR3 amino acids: CASSSRGFTQYF. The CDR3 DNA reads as TGTGCCAGCAGCTCTAGGGGATTTACGCAGTATTTT.

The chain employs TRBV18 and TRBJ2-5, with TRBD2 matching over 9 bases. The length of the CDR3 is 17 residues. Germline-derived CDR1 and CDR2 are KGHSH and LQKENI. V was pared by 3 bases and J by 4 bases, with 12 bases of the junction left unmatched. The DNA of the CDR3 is TGTGCCAGCTCACCGCCTGTCGGTAGCGGGAGCAGAGAGACCCAGTACTTC. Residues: CASSPPVGSGSRETQYF.

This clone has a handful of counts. The CDR3 nucleotides read TGTGCCAGCAGTTATGTAGAAAGCTCCTACGAGCAGTACTTC. The encoded protein is CASSYVESSYEQYF. The V gene is TRBV6-6, the J gene TRBJ2-7; D is unresolved. CDR3 length: 14 residues. Germline CDR1 MNHNY, CDR2 SVGAGI (reference sequence). V was shortened by 3 bases and J by 0 bases, with 9 bases between the two germline ends.

CDR3 loop: CASSKGGYTYEQYF. CDR3 nucleotides: TGTGCCAGCAGCAAAGGGGGTTATACCTACGAGCAGTACTTC. The chain uses TRBV27 and TRBJ2-7, with D perhaps TRBD1 (6 bases). Between the trimmed V and J ends, which lost 6 bases and 2 bases, there was a span of 14 bases. The CDR3 runs to 14 residues. Germline V CDR1 and CDR2: MNHEY, SMNVEV (reference sequence).

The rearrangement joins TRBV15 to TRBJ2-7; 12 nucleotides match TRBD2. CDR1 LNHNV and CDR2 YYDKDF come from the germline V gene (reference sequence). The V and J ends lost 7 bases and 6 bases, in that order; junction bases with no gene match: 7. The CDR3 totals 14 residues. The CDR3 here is CATTILAGGAEQYF. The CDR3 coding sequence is TGTGCCACCACCATACTAGCGGGAGGAGCCGAGCAGTACTTC.

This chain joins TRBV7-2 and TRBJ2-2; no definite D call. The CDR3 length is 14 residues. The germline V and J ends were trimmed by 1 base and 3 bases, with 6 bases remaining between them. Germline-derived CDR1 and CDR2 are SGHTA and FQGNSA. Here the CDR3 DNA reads TGTGCCAGCAGCTTAGGACAAGACACCGGGGAGCTGTTTTTT. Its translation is CASSLGQDTGELFF.

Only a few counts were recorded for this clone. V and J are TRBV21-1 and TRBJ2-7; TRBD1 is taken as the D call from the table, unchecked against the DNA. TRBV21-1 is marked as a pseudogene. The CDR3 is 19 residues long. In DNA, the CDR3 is TGTGCCAGCAGCAAAGTGGGGCGGACAGGGGAGGTAGGCTCCTACGAGCAGTACTTC. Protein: CASSKVGRTGEVGSYEQYF.

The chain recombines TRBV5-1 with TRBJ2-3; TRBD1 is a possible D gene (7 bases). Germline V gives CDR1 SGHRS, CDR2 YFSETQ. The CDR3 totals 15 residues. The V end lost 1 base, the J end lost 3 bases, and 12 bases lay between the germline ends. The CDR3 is CASSLHRGGTDTQYF. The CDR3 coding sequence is TGCGCCAGCAGCTTGCACAGGGGAGGAACAGATACGCAGTATTTT.

CDR3 nucleotide sequence: TGTGCCAGCAACCCAGGGGGTCCCATCTACGAGCAGTACTTC. Protein sequence: CASNPGGPIYEQYF. The rearrangement uses TRBV28 and TRBJ2-7; TRBD1 matches at 7 bases. Germline CDR1 is MDHEN and CDR2 is SYDVKM. The CDR3 spans 14 residues. J was trimmed by 3 bases and V by 7 bases; bases with no gene match: 9.

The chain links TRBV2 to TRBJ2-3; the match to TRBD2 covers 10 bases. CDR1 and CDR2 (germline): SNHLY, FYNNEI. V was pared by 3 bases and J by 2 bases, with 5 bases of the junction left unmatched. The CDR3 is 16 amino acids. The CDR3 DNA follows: TGTGCCAGCAGTGAGCTTCTAGCGGGGGTCACAGATACGCAGTATTTT. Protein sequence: CASSELLAGVTDTQYF.

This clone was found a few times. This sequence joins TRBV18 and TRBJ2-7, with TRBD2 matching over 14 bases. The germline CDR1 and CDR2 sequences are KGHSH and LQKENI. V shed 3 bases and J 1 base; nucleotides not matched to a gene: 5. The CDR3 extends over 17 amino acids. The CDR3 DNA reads TGTGCCAGCTCACCTCCGGGACTAGCGGGAGTTTCCTACGAGCAGTACTTC. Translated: CASSPPGLAGVSYEQYF.

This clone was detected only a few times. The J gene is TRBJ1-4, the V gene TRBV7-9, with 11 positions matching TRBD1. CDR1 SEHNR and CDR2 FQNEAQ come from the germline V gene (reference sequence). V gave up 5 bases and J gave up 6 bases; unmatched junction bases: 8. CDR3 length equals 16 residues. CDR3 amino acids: CASSPSPGQGDEKLFF. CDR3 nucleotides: TGTGCCAGCAGCCCTTCACCGGGACAGGGGGATGAAAAACTGTTTTTT.

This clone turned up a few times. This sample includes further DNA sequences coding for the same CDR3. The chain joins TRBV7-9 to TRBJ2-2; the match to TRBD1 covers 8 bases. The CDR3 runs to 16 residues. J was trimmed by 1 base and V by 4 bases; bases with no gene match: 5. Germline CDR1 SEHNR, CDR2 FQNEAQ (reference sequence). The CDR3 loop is CASSSTGTGNTGELFF. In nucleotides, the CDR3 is TGTGCCAGCAGCTCCACCGGGACAGGGAACACCGGGGAGCTGTTTTTT.

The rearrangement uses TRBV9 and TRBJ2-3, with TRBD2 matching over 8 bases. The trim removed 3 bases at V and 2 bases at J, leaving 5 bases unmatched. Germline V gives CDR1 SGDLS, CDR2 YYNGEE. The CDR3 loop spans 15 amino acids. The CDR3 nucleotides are TGTGCCAGCAGCGCCGATAGCGGGAACACAGATACGCAGTATTTT. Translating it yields CASSADSGNTDTQYF.

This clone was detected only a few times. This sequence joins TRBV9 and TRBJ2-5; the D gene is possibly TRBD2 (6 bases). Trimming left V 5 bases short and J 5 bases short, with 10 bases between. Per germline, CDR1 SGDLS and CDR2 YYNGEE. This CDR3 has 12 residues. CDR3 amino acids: CASSSGGETQYF. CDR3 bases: TGTGCCAGCAGTAGTGGGGGGGAGACCCAGTACTTC.

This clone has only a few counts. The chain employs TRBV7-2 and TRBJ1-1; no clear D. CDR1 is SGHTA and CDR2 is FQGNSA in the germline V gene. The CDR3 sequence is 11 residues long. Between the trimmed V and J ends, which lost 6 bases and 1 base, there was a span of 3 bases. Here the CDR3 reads CASRQNTEAFF. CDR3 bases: TGTGCCAGCAGACAGAACACTGAAGCTTTCTTT.